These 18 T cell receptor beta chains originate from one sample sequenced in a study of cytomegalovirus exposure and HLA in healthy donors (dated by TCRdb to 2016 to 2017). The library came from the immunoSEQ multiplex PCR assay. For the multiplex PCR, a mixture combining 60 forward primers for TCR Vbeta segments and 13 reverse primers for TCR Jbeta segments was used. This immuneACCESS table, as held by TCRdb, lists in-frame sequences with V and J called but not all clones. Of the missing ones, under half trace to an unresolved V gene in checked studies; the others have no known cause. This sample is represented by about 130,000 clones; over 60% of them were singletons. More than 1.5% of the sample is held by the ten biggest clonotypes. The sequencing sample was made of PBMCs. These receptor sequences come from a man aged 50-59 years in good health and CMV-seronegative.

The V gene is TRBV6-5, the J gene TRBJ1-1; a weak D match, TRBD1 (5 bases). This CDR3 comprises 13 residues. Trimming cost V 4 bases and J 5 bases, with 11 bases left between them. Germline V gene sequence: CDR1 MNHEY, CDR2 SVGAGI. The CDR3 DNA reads TGTGCCAGCAGTTCGGGGGGGAGAACTGAAGCTTTCTTT. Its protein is CASSSGGRTEAFF.

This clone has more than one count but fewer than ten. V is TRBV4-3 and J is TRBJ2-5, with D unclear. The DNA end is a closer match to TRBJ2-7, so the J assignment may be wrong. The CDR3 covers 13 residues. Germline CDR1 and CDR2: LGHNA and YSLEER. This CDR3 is CASSQDIRYEQYF. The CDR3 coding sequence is TGCGCCAGCAGCCAAGATATCCGCTACGAGCAGTACTTC.

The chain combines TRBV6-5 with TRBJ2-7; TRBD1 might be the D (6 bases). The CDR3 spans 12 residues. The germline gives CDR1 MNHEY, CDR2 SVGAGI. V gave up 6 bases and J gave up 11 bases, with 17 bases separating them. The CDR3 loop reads CASSRGQGKKYF. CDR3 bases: TGTGCCAGCAGCAGGGGCCAGGGGAAGAAGTACTTC.

For the CDR3, the DNA is TGTGCCAGCAGCTTAGCGACAGGGGGCGGTGGCTACACCTTC. Translation gives CASSLATGGGGYTF. The rearrangement uses TRBV7-9 and TRBJ1-2; 10 bases are a match to TRBD1. Germline V gene lookup returns CDR1 SEHNR and CDR2 FQNEAQ (reference sequence). The CDR3 covers 14 residues. After removal of 0 bases from V and 7 bases from J, the junction contained 2 bases not matched to a gene.

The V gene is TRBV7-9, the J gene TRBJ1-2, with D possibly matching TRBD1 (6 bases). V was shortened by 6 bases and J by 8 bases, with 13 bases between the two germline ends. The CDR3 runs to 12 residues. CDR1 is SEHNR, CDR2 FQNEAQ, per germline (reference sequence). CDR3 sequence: CASRPQGSGYTF. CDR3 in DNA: TGTGCCAGCAGACCCCAGGGGTCCGGCTACACCTTC. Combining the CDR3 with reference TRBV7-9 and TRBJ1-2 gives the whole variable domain DTGVSQNPRHKITKRGQNVTFRCDPISEHNRLYWYRQTLGQGPEFLTYFQNEAQLEKSRLLSDRFSAERPKGSFSTLEIQRTEQGDSAMYLCASRPQGSGYTFGSGTRLTVV.

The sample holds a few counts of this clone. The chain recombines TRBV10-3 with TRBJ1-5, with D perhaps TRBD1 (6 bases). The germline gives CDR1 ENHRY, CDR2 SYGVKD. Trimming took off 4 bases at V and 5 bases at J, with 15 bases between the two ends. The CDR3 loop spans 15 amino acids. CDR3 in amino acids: CAISVSGVRHQPQHF. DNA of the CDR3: TGTGCCATCAGTGTTTCAGGGGTTCGCCATCAGCCCCAGCATTTT.

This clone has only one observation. For the CDR3, the DNA is TGTGCCAGTAGGCCCCGAAGGGGTGTTACTAATGAAAAACTGTTTTTT. Its translation is CASRPRRGVTNEKLFF. The chain employs TRBV19 and TRBJ1-4, with D possibly being TRBD1 (5 bases). The germline CDR1 and CDR2 sequences are LNHDA and SQIVND (reference sequence). This CDR3 has 16 residues. The V end lost 6 bases, the J end lost 2 bases, and 16 bases lay between the germline ends.

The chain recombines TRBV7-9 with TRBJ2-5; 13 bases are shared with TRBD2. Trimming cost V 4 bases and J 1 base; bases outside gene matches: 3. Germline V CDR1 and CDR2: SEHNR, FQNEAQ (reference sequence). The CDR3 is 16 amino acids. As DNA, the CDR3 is TGTGCCAGCAGCTGGACTAGCGGGGGAACCCAAGAGACCCAGTACTTC. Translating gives CASSWTSGGTQETQYF.

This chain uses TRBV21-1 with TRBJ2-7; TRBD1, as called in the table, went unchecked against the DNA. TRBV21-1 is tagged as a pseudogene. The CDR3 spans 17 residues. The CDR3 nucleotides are TGTGCCAGCAGCAAAAGTCGAAGGGACAGGGAGCCCAGCGAGCAGTACTTC. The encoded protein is CASSKSRRDREPSEQYF.

CDR3: CSVLTSGTEAFF. In nucleotides, the CDR3 is TGCAGCGTGCTCACATCGGGCACTGAAGCTTTCTTT. This chain connects TRBV29-1 to TRBJ1-1; D gene uncertain. V was shortened by 6 bases and J by 4 bases, with 12 bases between the two germline ends. The CDR3 has 12 residues. Per germline, CDR1 SQVTM and CDR2 ANQGSEA.

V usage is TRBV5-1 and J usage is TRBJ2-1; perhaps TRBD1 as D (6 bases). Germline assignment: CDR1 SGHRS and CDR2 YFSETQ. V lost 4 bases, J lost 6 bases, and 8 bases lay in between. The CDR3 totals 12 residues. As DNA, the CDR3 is TGCGCCAGCAGCCTACAGGGCAATGAGCAGTTCTTC. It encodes CASSLQGNEQFF.

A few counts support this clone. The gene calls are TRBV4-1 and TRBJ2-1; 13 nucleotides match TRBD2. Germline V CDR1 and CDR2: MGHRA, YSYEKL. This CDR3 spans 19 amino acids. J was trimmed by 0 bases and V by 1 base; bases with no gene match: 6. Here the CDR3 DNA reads TGCGCCAGCAGCCAAGGGGGACTAGCGGGGTTCAGCTCCTACAATGAGCAGTTCTTC. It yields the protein CASSQGGLAGFSSYNEQFF.

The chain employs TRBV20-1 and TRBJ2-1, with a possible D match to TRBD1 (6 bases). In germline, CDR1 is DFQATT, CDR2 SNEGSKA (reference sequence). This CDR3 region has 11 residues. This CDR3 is CRSGTRNEQFF. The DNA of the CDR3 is TGCAGGTCCGGGACACGCAATGAGCAGTTCTTC.

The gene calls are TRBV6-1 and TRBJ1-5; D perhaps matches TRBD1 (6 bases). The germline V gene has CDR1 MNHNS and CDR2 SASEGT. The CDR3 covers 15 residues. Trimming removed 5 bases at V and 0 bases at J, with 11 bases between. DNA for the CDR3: TGTGCCAGCAGTCAGACAGGAGCTAGCAATCAGCCCCAGCATTTT. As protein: CASSQTGASNQPQHF.

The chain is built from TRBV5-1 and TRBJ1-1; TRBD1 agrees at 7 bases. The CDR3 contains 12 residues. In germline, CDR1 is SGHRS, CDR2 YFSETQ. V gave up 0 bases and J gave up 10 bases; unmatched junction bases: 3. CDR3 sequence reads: CASSLDRGRAFF. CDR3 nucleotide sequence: TGCGCCAGCAGCTTGGATAGGGGGCGAGCTTTCTTT.

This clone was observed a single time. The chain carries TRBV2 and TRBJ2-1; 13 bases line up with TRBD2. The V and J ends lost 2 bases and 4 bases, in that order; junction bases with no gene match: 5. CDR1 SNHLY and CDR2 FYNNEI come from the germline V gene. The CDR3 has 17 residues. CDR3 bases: TGTGCCAGCAGTGAATTCGGGACTAGCGGGGATTACAATGAGCAGTTCTTC. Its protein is CASSEFGTSGDYNEQFF.

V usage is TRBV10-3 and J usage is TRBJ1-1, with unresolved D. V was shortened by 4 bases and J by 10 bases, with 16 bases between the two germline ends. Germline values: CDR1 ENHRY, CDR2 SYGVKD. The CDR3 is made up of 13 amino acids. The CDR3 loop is CAISASDQRGAFF. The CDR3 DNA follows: TGTGCCATCAGTGCGAGCGACCAGAGAGGAGCTTTCTTT.

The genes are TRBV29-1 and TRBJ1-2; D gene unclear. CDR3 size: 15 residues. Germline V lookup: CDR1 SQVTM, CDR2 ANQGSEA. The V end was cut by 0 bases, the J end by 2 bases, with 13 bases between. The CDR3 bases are TGCAGCGTTGAAGACTACAGTGATCTGAACTATGGCTACACCTTC. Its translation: CSVEDYSDLNYGYTF.